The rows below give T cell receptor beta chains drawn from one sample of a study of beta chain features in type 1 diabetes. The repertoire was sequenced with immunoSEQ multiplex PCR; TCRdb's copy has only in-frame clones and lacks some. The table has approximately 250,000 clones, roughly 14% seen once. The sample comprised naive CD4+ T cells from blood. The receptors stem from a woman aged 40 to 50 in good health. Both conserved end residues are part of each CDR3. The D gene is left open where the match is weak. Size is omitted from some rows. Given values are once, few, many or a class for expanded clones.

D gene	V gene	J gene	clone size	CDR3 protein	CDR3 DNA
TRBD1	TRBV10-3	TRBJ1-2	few	CAISERDRGGYTF	TGTGCCATCAGTGAGAGGGACAGGGGAGGCTACACCTTC
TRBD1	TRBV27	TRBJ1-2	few	CASRPSGGGYGYTF	TGTGCCAGCAGACCCTCAGGGGGCGGCTATGGCTACACCTTC
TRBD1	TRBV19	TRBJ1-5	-	CASREGASNQPQHF	TGTGCCAGTAGAGAGGGGGCAAGCAATCAGCCCCAGCATTTT
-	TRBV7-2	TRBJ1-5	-	CASSLWGPGNQPQHF	TGTGCCAGCAGCTTATGGGGGCCGGGCAATCAGCCCCAGCATTTT
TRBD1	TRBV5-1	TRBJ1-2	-	CASSFGLQGPLYGYTF	TGCGCCAGCAGCTTTGGTTTACAGGGGCCCCTCTATGGCTACACCTTC
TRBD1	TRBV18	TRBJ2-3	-	CASSPTGGPEIDTQYF	TGTGCCAGCTCCCCGACAGGGGGCCCTGAGATAGATACGCAGTATTTT
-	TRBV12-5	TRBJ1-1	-	CASGLGHSNTEAFF	TGTGCTAGTGGTTTGGGACATTCGAACACTGAAGCTTTCTTT
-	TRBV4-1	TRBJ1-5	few	CASSHRDMGNQPQHF	TGCGCCAGCAGCCACCGGGATATGGGCAATCAGCCCCAGCATTTT
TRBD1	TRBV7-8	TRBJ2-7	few	CASSLRGQSSYEQYF	TGTGCCAGCAGTTTGAGGGGACAGAGTTCCTACGAGCAGTACTTC
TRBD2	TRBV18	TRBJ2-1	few	CASSPRTSTYNEQFF	TGTGCCAGCTCACCTCGGACTAGTACGTACAATGAGCAGTTCTTC
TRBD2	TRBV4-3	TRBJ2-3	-	CASSQGGVPAGDTQYF	TGCGCCAGCAGCCAGGGGGGGGTTCCCGCCGGAGATACGCAGTATTTT
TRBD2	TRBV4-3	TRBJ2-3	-	CASSQDRGLAGGRGVTDTQYF	TGCGCCAGCAGCCAAGATCGGGGACTAGCGGGGGGCCGGGGCGTCACAGATACGCAGTATTTT
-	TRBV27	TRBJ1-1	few	CASSFPSAGNTEAFF	TGTGCCAGCAGTTTTCCCTCTGCCGGGAACACTGAAGCTTTCTTT
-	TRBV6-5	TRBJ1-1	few	CASRTQKVGNTEAFF	TGTGCCAGCAGGACTCAGAAGGTAGGGAACACTGAAGCTTTCTTT
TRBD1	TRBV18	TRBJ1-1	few	CASSTTGSDTEAFF	TGTGCCAGCTCAACGACAGGGTCGGACACTGAAGCTTTCTTT
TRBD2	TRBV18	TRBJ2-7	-	CASSPTGGVRDF	TGTGCCAGCTCACCGACGGGGGGAGTGCGGGACTTC
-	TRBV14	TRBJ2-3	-	CASSPRLVPTTDTQYF	TGTGCCAGCAGCCCCCGACTAGTCCCGACCACAGATACGCAGTATTTT
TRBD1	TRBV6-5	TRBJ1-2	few	CASSSRTGEGYGYTF	TGTGCCAGCAGTTCCAGGACAGGGGAAGGCTATGGCTACACCTTC
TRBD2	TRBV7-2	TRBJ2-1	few	CASSLGYLAGGYNEQFF	TGTGCCAGCAGCTTAGGCTATCTAGCGGGGGGATACAATGAGCAGTTCTTC
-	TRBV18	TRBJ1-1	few	CASLAVGPGSNTEAFF	TGTGCCAGCTTGGCGGTTGGTCCGGGGTCGAACACTGAAGCTTTCTTT
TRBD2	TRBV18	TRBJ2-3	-	CASSPPGLEHKFDTQYF	TGTGCCAGCTCACCACCCGGACTAGAGCACAAATTTGATACGCAGTATTTT
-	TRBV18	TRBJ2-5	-	CASSRQRETQYF	TGTGCCAGCTCAAGACAGCGAGAGACCCAGTACTTC
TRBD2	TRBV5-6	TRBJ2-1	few	CASKGTSGGAWDEQFF	TGTGCCAGCAAGGGGACTAGCGGGGGGGCCTGGGATGAGCAGTTCTTC
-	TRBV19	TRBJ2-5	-	CASGSSGGSGETQYF	TGTGCCAGCGGCAGCTCCGGGGGATCGGGAGAGACCCAGTACTTC
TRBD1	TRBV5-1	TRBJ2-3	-	CASSGQGTDTQYF	TGCGCCAGCAGCGGACAGGGCACAGATACGCAGTATTTT
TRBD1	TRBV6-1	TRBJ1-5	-	CASSEGQGGQPQHF	TGTGCCAGCAGTGAAGGTCAGGGGGGCCAGCCCCAGCATTTT
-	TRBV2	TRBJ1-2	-	CASTSRGGYGYTF	TGTGCCAGCACTAGCCGAGGGGGTTATGGCTACACCTTC
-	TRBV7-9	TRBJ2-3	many	CASTVGLADTQYF	TGTGCCAGCACCGTAGGCCTAGCAGATACGCAGTATTTT